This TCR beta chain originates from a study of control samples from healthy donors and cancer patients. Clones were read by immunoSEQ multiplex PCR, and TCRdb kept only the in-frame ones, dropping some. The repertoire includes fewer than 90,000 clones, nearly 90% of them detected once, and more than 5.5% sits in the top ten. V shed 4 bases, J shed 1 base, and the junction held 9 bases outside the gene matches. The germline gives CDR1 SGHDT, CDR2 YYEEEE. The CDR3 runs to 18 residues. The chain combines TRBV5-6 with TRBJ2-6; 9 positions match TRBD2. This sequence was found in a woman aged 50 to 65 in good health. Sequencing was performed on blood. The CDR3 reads CASSPLAGHSSGANVLTF. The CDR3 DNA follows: TGTGCCAGCAGCCCCCTAGCGGGACATTCTTCTGGGGCCAACGTCCTGACTTTC.